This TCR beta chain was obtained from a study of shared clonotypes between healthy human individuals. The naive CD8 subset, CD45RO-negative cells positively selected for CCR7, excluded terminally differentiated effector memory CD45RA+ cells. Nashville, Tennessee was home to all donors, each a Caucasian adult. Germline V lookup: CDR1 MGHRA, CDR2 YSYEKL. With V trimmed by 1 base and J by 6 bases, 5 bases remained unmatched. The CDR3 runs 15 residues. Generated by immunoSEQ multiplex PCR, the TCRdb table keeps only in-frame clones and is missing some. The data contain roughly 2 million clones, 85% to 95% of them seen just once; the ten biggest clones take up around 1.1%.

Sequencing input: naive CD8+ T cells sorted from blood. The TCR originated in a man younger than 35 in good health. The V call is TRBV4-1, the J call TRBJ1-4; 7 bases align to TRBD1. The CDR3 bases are TGCGCCAGCAGCCAAGTTGCTAGGGGGCATGAAAAACTGTTTTTT. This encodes CASSQVARGHEKLFF.